The rows below give T cell receptor beta chains drawn from one sample of a study of blood T cell repertoires in COVID-19. Sequencing was performed with immunoSEQ multiplex PCR; in TCRdb, only in-frame clones are kept and a portion is missing. The sample lists about 89,000 clones, almost 85% occurring once. The material sequenced was peripheral blood. All receptors come from a man in his 70s with acute or convalescent COVID-19. Each CDR3 is given with its conserved first and last residue. D genes are given only for firm matches. The size of a clone is reported for some rows only, either as once, few or many, or as a class for expanded clones.

d_gene	v_gene	abundance	j_gene	CDR3nt	CDR3aa
-	TRBV7-2	-	TRBJ1-3	TGTGCCAGCAGCCCCTCGGGACTCGTTGGAAACACCATATATTTT	CASSPSGLVGNTIYF
TRBD2	TRBV5-1	-	TRBJ2-1	TGCGCCAGCAGCTTGCTAGGACTAGCGGGAGTTAATGAGCAGTTCTTC	CASSLLGLAGVNEQFF
-	TRBV7-3	once	TRBJ2-7	TGTGCCAGCAGCTGGGACAAATCCTCCTACGAGCAGTACTTC	CASSWDKSSYEQYF
-	TRBV19	few	TRBJ1-4	TGTGCCAGTAGTATCGCCGGGGAAAGTGAAAAACTGTTTTTT	CASSIAGESEKLFF
-	TRBV27	-	TRBJ2-7	TGTGCCAGCAGTAAACAGGGTATATTCTACGAGCAGTACTTC	CASSKQGIFYEQYF
-	TRBV3-1/TRBV3-2	-	TRBJ1-2	TGTGCCAGCAGCCAAGGGGGCTATCGAAACTATGGCTACACCTTC	CASSQGGYRNYGYTF
-	TRBV30	-	TRBJ1-1	TGTGCCTGGAGTATCGGGACATTCGTAGGGGACACTGAAGCTTTCTTT	CAWSIGTFVGDTEAFF
-	TRBV10-3	-	TRBJ2-7	TGTGCCATCAGGGATGATGGGGGGACGAACTCTTACGAGCAGTACTTC	CAIRDDGGTNSYEQYF
-	TRBV9	-	TRBJ1-3	TGTGCCAGCACCCATACAGGTCAGGGAAACACCATATATTTT	CASTHTGQGNTIYF
TRBD2	TRBV7-8	-	TRBJ2-3	TGTGCCAGCAGCTCAGGCCCCAGACTAGCGGGGACAGATACGCAGTATTTT	CASSSGPRLAGTDTQYF
TRBD2	TRBV5-5	-	TRBJ2-1	TGTGCCAGCTTCGCGGCGGGAGGCCACCAAATATACAATGAGCAGTTCTTC	CASFAAGGHQIYNEQFF
TRBD1	TRBV2	-	TRBJ1-1	TGTGCCAGCAGCACAGGGGAGAACACTGAAGCTTTCTTT	CASSTGENTEAFF
TRBD1	TRBV5-1	-	TRBJ1-2	TGCGCCAGCAGCGGGACAGGGAACGGTAACTATGGCTACACCTTC	CASSGTGNGNYGYTF
-	TRBV25-1	-	TRBJ1-2	TGTGCCAGCAGTGAAACAGGAGGGTCGCAAGGCTACACCTTC	CASSETGGSQGYTF
TRBD2	TRBV7-7	-	TRBJ2-5	TGTGCTAGCAGCCGCACGACGGGACTAGCAGAGACCCAGTACTTC	CASSRTTGLAETQYF
TRBD1	TRBV6-1	-	TRBJ1-2	TGTGCCAGCAGTGAGACAGGGTGGTCTGGCTACACCTTC	CASSETGWSGYTF
-	TRBV7-9	-	TRBJ1-2	TGTGCCAGCAGCCTACCCGCTCGTGGCTACACCTTC	CASSLPARGYTF
TRBD1	TRBV5-4	-	TRBJ1-2	TGTGCCAGCAGCTCACAGGGGGAAGTCTATGGCTACACCTTC	CASSSQGEVYGYTF
TRBD1	TRBV27	-	TRBJ2-1	TGTGCCAGCAGGGGACAGGGGGCAAAGAGTGAGCAGTTCTTC	CASRGQGAKSEQFF
TRBD1	TRBV11-3	-	TRBJ2-1	TGTGCCAGCAGCGTGACGGGACAGAGCTACAATGAGCAGTTCTTC	CASSVTGQSYNEQFF
TRBD1	TRBV10-1	few	TRBJ2-5	TGCGCCAGCAGCTCTTGGACAGGAGAGACCCAGTACTTC	CASSSWTGETQYF
TRBD1	TRBV3-1/TRBV3-2	-	TRBJ1-3	TGTGCCAGCAGCCAAGATAGGGGGACAGTTGGAAACACCATATATTTT	CASSQDRGTVGNTIYF
-	TRBV19	-	TRBJ1-5	TGTGCCAGGGGGAGGGAATGTTGTCAGCCCCAGCATTTT	CARGRECCQPQHF
TRBD2	TRBV2	once	TRBJ2-5	TGTGCCAGCAGGGTGGGGACTAGCGGGGGTCGGGAAGAGACCCAGTACTTC	CASRVGTSGGREETQYF
-	TRBV15	-	TRBJ1-4	TGTGCCACCAGCAGAGATTATCCCCCCTGGGAGGTAACTAATGAAAAACTGTTTTTT	CATSRDYPPWEVTNEKLFF
-	TRBV2	-	TRBJ1-1	TGTGCCAGCGGGTGGGCAAACACTGAAGCTTTCTTT	CASGWANTEAFF